Below, one TCR beta chain is given with its context. Its cognate antigen is unknown. The study ran its PCR with 60 Vbeta and 13 Jbeta primers. Sequenced by immunoSEQ multiplex PCR; TCRdb stores in-frame clones only, minus some. This table holds more than 95,000 clones, under 80% found once. This cohort consisted of healthy bone marrow donors. The V end was cut by 3 bases, the J end by 6 bases, with 14 bases between. This CDR3 region has 15 residues. Germline V gene lookup returns CDR1 SGHAT and CDR2 FQNNGV. The source of the sample is a study of cytomegalovirus exposure and HLA in healthy donors. Study-wide findings and caveats: Among TCR sequences, most were rare, though some public TCRs appeared in many donors. Data from an earlier analysis indicated that most TCR beta V segments were productive either about 90% or about 30% of the time.

V is TRBV11-2 and J is TRBJ1-4; no clear D. The sequencing sample was made of PBMCs. The sequence derives from a man aged 35 to 55 in good health and CMV-seropositive. The CDR3 is CASSFNGVSDEKLFF. CDR3 nucleotide sequence: TGTGCCAGCAGCTTCAACGGGGTTTCGGATGAAAAACTGTTTTTT.